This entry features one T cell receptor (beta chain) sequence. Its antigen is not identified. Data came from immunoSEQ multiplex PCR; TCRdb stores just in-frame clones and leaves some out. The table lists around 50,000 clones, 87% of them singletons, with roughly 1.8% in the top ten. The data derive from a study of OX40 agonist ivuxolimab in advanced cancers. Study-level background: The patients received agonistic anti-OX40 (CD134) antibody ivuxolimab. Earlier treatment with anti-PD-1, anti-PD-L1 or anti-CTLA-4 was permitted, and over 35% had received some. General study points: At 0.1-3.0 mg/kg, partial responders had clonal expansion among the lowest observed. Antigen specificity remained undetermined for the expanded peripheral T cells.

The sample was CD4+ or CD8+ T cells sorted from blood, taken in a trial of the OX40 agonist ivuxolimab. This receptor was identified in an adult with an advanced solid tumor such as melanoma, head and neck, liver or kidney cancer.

CDR3 DNA: TGTGCCAGCAGTTTATCTCGGGGGCTTCTTTCCTACGAGCAGTACTTC. Its translation: CASSLSRGLLSYEQYF. The chain recombines TRBV27 with TRBJ2-7; D might be TRBD1 or TRBD2, each matching 6 bases. The CDR3 is 16 residues long. The V gene's germline CDR1 is MNHEY and CDR2 SMNVEV (reference sequence). The V gene lost 0 bases and the J gene lost 1 base, with 13 bases spanning the gap.